The clone carrying this TCR beta chain is a singleton in its sample. Its target is not known. The record originates from a study of T cell responses to AZD1222 COVID-19 vaccine. Study-level points and caveats: Elevations in Spike-specific TCR breadth and depth followed administration of two AZD1222 doses. Per reports, nearly half of all spike-specific TCRs target regions that are unmutated in variants. At baseline, just six AZD1222 recipients tested seropositive. White British ancestry dominated among donors, who included more females, and clonal diversity was possibly underestimated.

Generated by immunoSEQ multiplex PCR, the TCRdb table keeps only in-frame clones and is missing some. The sample carries about 180,000 clones, just over 90% recorded once. V dropped 3 bases and J dropped 5; count of bases not matched to a gene: 4. CDR3 length equals 15 residues. In germline, CDR1 is LNHDA, CDR2 SQIVND (reference sequence). The specimen was peripheral blood, collected on day 0 of AZD1222 vaccination. This TCR was recovered from an adult in good health. V usage is TRBV19 and J usage is TRBJ2-1; 10 nucleotides align to TRBD2. The CDR3 spells CASSIGSGRNNEQFF. The CDR3 DNA is TGTGCCAGTAGTATTGGTAGCGGGAGGAACAATGAGCAGTTCTTC.